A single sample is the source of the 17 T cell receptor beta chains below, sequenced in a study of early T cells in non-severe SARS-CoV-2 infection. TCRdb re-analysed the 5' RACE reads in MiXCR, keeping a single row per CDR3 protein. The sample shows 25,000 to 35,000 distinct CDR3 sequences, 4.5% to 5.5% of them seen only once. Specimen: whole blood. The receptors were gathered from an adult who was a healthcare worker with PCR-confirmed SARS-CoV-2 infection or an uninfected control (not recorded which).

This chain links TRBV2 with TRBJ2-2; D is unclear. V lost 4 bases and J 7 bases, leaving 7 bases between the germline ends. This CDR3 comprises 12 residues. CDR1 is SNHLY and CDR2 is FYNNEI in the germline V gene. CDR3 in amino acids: CASSGGGGELFF. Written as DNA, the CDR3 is TGTGCCAGCAGTGGGGGTGGCGGGGAGCTGTTTTTT.

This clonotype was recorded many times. CDR3 bases: TGTGCCAGCAGCTCCCCCCGGAACAGTTCCTACGAGCAGTACTTC. It specifies CASSSPRNSSYEQYF. The chain combines TRBV11-2 with TRBJ2-7, with unresolved D. Germline V lookup: CDR1 SGHAT, CDR2 FQNNGV. This CDR3 comprises 15 residues. V gave up 4 bases and J gave up 1 base, with 14 bases separating them.

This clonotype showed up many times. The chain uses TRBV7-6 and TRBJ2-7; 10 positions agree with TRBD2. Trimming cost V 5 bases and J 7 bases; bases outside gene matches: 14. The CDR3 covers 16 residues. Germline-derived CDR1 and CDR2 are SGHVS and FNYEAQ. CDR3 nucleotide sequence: TGTGCCAGCAGCCCCTCCTTAGCGGGGGGAAGAGGGGAGCAGTACTTC. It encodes CASSPSLAGGRGEQYF. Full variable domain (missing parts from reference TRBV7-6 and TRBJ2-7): GAGVSQSPRYKVTKRGQDVALRCDPISGHVSLYWYRQALGQGPEFLTYFNYEAQQDKSGLPNDRFSAERPEGSISTLTIQRTEQRDSAMYRCASSPSLAGGRGEQYFGPGTRLTVT.

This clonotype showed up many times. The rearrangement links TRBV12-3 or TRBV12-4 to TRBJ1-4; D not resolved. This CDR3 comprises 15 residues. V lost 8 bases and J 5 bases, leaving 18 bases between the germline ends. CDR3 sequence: CASALGGRANEKLFF. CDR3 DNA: TGTGCCAGCGCCCTCGGTGGGCGGGCGAATGAAAAACTGTTTTTT.

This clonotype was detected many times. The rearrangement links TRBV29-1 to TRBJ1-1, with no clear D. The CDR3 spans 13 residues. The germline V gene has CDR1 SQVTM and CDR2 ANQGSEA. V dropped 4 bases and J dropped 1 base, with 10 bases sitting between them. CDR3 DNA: TGCAGCGTTGGGAGGACGCAGAACACTGAAGCTTTCTTT. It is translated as CSVGRTQNTEAFF.

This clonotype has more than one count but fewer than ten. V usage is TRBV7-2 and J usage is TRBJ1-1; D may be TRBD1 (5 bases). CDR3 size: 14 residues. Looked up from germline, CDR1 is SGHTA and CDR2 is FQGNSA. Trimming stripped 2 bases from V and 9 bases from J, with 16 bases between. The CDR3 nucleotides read TGTGCCAGCAGCTTAAGTGCCGGCAGGGTGAAAGCTTTCTTT. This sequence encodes CASSLSAGRVKAFF.

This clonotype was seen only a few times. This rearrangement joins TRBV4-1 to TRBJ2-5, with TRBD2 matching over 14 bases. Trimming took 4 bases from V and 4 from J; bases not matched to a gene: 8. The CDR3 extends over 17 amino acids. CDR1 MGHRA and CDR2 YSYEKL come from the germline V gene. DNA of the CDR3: TGCGCCAGCAGCCCGGGACTAGCGGGGGCCCCGGGAGAGACCCAGTACTTC. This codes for CASSPGLAGAPGETQYF.

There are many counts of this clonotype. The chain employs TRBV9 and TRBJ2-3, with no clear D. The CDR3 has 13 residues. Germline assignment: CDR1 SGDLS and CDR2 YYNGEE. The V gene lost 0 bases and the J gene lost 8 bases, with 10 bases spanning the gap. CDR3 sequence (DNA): TGTGCCAGCAGCGTAGATAGCCCGGGTACGCAGTATTTT. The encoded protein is CASSVDSPGTQYF. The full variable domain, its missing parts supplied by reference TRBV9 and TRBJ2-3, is DSGVTQTPKHLITATGQRVTLRCSPRSGDLSVYWYQQSLDQGLQFLIQYYNGEERAKGNILERFSAQQFPDLHSELNLSSLELGDSALYFCASSVDSPGTQYFGPGTRLTVL.

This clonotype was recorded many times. The CDR3 protein is CASRPSGTASYEQYF. CDR3 sequence (DNA): TGTGCCAGCAGACCCTCCGGGACAGCCTCCTACGAGCAGTACTTC. The rearrangement joins TRBV12-3 or TRBV12-4 to TRBJ2-7; 7 bases line up with TRBD1. There are 15 residues in the CDR3. Trimming cost V 6 bases and J 0 bases; bases outside gene matches: 8.

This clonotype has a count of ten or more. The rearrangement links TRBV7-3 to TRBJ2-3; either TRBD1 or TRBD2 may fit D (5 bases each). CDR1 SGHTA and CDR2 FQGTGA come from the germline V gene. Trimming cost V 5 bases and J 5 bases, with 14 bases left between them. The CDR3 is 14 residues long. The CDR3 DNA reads TGTGCCAGCAGCCTTCAGGGTCGGGGAGATACGCAGTATTTT. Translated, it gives CASSLQGRGDTQYF.

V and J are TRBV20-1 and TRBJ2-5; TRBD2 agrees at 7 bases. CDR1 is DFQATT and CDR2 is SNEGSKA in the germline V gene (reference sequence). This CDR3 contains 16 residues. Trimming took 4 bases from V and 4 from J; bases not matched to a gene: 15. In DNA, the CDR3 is TGCAGTGCTAACAAACTTAGGGAGGGGAAGGTAGAGACCCAGTACTTC. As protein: CSANKLREGKVETQYF.

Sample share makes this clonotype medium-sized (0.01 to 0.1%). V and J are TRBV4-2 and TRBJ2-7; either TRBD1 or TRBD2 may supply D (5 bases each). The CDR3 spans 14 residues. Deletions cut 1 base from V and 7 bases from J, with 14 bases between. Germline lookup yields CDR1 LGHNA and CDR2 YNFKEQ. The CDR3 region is CASSQVGTTGEQYF. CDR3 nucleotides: TGTGCCAGCAGCCAAGTCGGGACGACCGGAGAGCAGTACTTC.

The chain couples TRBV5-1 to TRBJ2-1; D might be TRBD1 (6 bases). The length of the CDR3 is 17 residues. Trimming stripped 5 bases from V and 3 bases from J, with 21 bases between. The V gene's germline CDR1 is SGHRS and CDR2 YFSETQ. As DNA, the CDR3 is TGCGCCAGCAGGCACGGCGCTGGACAGCTCAGCTACAATGAGCAGTTCTTC. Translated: CASRHGAGQLSYNEQFF.

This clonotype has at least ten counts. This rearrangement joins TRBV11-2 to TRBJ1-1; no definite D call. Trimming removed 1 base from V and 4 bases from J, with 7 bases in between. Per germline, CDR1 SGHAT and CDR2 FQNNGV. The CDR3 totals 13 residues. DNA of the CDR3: TGTGCCAGCAGCTTAGGTGTGGGCACTGAAGCTTTCTTT. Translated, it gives CASSLGVGTEAFF.

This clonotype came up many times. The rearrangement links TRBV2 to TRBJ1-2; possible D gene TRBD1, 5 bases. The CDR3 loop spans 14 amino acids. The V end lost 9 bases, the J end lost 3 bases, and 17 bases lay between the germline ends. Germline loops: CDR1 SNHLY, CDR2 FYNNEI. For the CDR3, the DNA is TGTGCCAGAGTGGATGGGGACTCGGACTATGGCTACACCTTC. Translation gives CARVDGDSDYGYTF.

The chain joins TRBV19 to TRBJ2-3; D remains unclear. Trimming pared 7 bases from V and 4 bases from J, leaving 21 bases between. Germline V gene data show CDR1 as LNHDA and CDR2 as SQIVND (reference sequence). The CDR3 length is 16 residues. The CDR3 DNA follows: TGTGCCAGTAACCCCGTTGGCCTTCCAGGTGCAGATACGCAGTATTTT. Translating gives CASNPVGLPGADTQYF.

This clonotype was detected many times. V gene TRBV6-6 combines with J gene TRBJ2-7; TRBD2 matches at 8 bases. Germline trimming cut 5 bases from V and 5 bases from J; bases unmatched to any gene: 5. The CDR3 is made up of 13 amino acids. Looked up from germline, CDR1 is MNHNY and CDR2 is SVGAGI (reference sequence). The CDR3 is CASSPAGVNEQYF. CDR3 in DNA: TGTGCCAGCAGTCCAGCGGGAGTAAACGAGCAGTACTTC.